One sample yielded the 12 T cell receptor beta chains listed below, sequenced in a study of blood T cell repertoires in COVID-19. Assay: immunoSEQ multiplex PCR; the TCRdb copy retains only in-frame clones and omits some. This sample has more than 150,000 clones; around 90% occur once, and the top ten carry less than 3.5%. Sequencing used peripheral blood. The origin of the receptors is a man aged 40-49 years with active or convalescent COVID-19.

This chain connects TRBV11-2 to TRBJ2-7; TRBD1 is a possible D gene (7 bases). Germline V lookup: CDR1 SGHAT, CDR2 FQNNGV. Trimming pared 6 bases from V and 2 bases from J, leaving 14 bases between. The CDR3 loop spans 14 amino acids. CDR3: CASRRSGGTYEQYF. The CDR3 DNA follows: TGTGCCAGCAGGCGGTCAGGGGGGACCTACGAGCAGTACTTC.

The chain has TRBV7-8 and TRBJ2-2; possibly TRBD1 for D (5 bases). CDR1 and CDR2 from the germline V gene are SGHVS and FQNEAQ. The length of the CDR3 is 15 residues. V gave up 2 bases and J gave up 2 bases, with 9 bases separating them. The CDR3 loop reads CASSLRTSNTGELFF. The CDR3 DNA sequence: TGTGCCAGCAGCTTAAGGACAAGCAACACCGGGGAGCTGTTTTTT.

The chain carries TRBV5-1 and TRBJ2-5, with a tentative D call TRBD2 (6 bases). CDR3 length: 15 residues. Per germline, CDR1 SGHRS and CDR2 YFSETQ. V was trimmed by 3 bases and J by 4 bases, leaving 16 bases between them. The CDR3 is CASSWSAGTPETQYF. Written as DNA, the CDR3 is TGCGCCAGCAGCTGGAGCGCGGGGACCCCAGAGACCCAGTACTTC.

This clone has a single count. The rearrangement joins TRBV7-2 to TRBJ2-5, with a weak D call TRBD2 (5 bases). CDR3 size: 14 residues. The V end lost 5 bases, the J end lost 1 base, and 11 bases lay between the germline ends. The germline V gene has CDR1 SGHTA and CDR2 FQGNSA. The CDR3: CASSPSGIQETQYF. The CDR3 region has the DNA TGTGCCAGCAGCCCCTCCGGGATCCAAGAGACCCAGTACTTC.

The chain carries TRBV5-1 and TRBJ2-4; TRBD1 agrees at 7 bases. Germline V gene lookup returns CDR1 SGHRS and CDR2 YFSETQ. V gave up 0 bases and J gave up 5 bases; unmatched junction bases: 5. CDR3 length: 15 residues. CDR3: CASSLAGTVENIQYF. In nucleotides, the CDR3 is TGCGCCAGCAGCTTGGCCGGGACAGTTGAAAACATTCAGTACTTC. Variable domain in full (rest from reference TRBV5-1 and TRBJ2-4): KAGVTQTPRYLIKTRGQQVTLSCSPISGHRSVSWYQQTPGQGLQFLFEYFSETQRNKGNFPGRFSGRQFSNSRSEMNVSTLELGDSALYLCASSLAGTVENIQYFGAGTRLSVL.

The V call is TRBV5-4, the J call TRBJ2-5, with D tentatively TRBD2 (6 bases). The V end lost 3 bases, the J end lost 5 bases, and 11 bases lay between the germline ends. This CDR3 contains 13 residues. The V gene's germline CDR1 is SGHNT and CDR2 YYREEE (reference sequence). CDR3 region: CASSSRGGETQYF. The CDR3 bases are TGTGCCAGCAGCTCTAGGGGAGGCGAGACCCAGTACTTC.

The DNA for the CDR3 is TGTGCCAGTAAACAGGGAGGGAATTCACCCCTCCACTTT. Protein product: CASKQGGNSPLHF. The chain couples TRBV19 to TRBJ1-6; tentatively, D is TRBD1 (6 bases). This CDR3 has 13 amino acids. The germline V gene encodes CDR1 LNHDA and CDR2 SQIVND (reference sequence). V shed 7 bases and J shed 7 bases, with 11 bases lying between them.

The chain uses TRBV7-9 and TRBJ1-6; tentatively, D is TRBD1 (5 bases). The V gene's germline CDR1 is SEHNR and CDR2 FQNEAQ (reference sequence). The V end lost 6 bases, the J end lost 8 bases, and 14 bases lay between the germline ends. The CDR3 has 14 amino acids. The CDR3 loop is CASRQASMDSPLHF. The CDR3 DNA reads as TGTGCCAGCAGACAGGCCAGTATGGATTCACCCCTCCACTTT.

The table lists this clone with a count of one. Here the CDR3 DNA reads TGTGCCAGCAGCTTATCGGGGGACGAGCAGTACTTC. This gives the protein CASSLSGDEQYF. This sequence joins TRBV7-3 and TRBJ2-7; possible D gene TRBD2, 6 bases. Germline V gives CDR1 SGHTA, CDR2 FQGTGA. The V end lost 2 bases, the J end lost 5 bases, and 7 bases lay between the germline ends. The CDR3 runs to 12 residues.

The CDR3 region is CASSDVGQGAGETQYF. The CDR3 DNA is TGTGCCAGCAGTGATGTAGGACAGGGGGCGGGAGAGACCCAGTACTTC. The rearrangement joins TRBV5-6 to TRBJ2-5; 11 nucleotides align to TRBD1. The CDR3 sequence is 16 residues long. V lost 5 bases, J lost 4 bases, and 10 bases stayed unmatched. In germline, CDR1 is SGHDT, CDR2 YYEEEE.

The V call is TRBV3-1 (or the pseudogene TRBV3-2), the J call TRBJ2-1; TRBD2 aligns across 13 bases. Germline loops: CDR1 LGHDT, CDR2 YNNKEL (reference sequence). Losses at the gene ends were 4 bases for V and 8 bases for J; bases not matched to a gene: 8. The CDR3 spans 16 residues. The CDR3 sequence: CASSRLAGGLGDEQFF. DNA for the CDR3: TGTGCCAGCAGCCGACTAGCGGGGGGCCTAGGGGATGAGCAGTTCTTC.

The V gene is TRBV6-2 or TRBV6-3, the J gene TRBJ1-1; the D gene is possibly TRBD1 (6 bases). CDR3 length: 14 amino acids. V lost 6 bases and J lost 6, with 17 bases in between. Germline V gives CDR1 MNHEY, CDR2 SVGEGT. The CDR3, as DNA: TGTGCCAGCAGCCTCCGCCAAGGGACATCTGAAGCTTTCTTT. It yields the protein CASSLRQGTSEAFF.